Listed below are T cell receptor beta chains from one sample, sequenced in a study of blood T cell repertoires in COVID-19. Method: immunoSEQ multiplex PCR; TCRdb's copy keeps in-frame clones and lacks some. The sample has 61,000 or so clones; under 85% are singletons. Sequenced sample: peripheral blood. Every receptor here comes from a woman aged 80 or over with acute or convalescent COVID-19. The CDR3 runs from the conserved cysteine through the conserved F or W. Fields, in order: clone size, D gene, J gene, V gene, CDR3 protein, CDR3 DNA. D genes are given only for firm matches. Clone size is stated in some rows and not others, as once, few, many or a class when expanded.

>.|TRBD2|TRBJ2-5|TRBV7-2
CASSPGLAGGLQETQYF
TGTGCCAGCAGCCCTGGACTAGCGGGGGGGCTCCAAGAGACCCAGTACTTC
>.|TRBD2|TRBJ2-4|TRBV9
CASSVDPAGGPQNIQYF
TGTGCCAGCAGCGTAGATCCAGCGGGAGGGCCCCAAAACATTCAGTACTTC
>.|TRBD1|TRBJ1-2|TRBV11-2
CASRNPGQGLGGYTF
TGTGCCAGCAGGAATCCGGGACAGGGGTTAGGAGGCTACACCTTC
>.|TRBD1|TRBJ2-7|TRBV7-6
CASSYQGAGYEQYF
TGTGCCAGCAGCTACCAGGGGGCTGGATACGAGCAGTACTTC
>.|TRBD2|TRBJ2-2|TRBV24-1
CATSGLTSGDYTGELFF
TGTGCCACCAGTGGCCTTACTAGCGGGGATTACACCGGGGAGCTGTTTTTT
>.|.|TRBJ1-5|TRBV4-1
CASSQDAGSQPQHF
TGCGCCAGCAGCCAAGACGCAGGCTCTCAGCCCCAGCATTTT
>few|TRBD1|TRBJ1-5|TRBV7-2
CASSARQGDQPQHF
TGTGCCAGCAGCGCCAGACAGGGTGATCAGCCCCAGCATTTT
>.|.|TRBJ2-5|TRBV13
CASSSRGGQETQYF
TGTGCCAGCAGCTCCCGGGGTGGGCAAGAGACCCAGTACTTC
>.|TRBD1|TRBJ2-3|TRBV6-5
CAITLSTGSDTQYF
TGTGCCATCACCCTATCGACAGGGTCAGATACGCAGTATTTT
>.|TRBD1|TRBJ2-7|TRBV19
CASSSGGTGSTQYF
TGTGCCAGTAGTTCAGGGGGGACAGGGTCGACTCAGTACTTC
>.|.|TRBJ2-2|TRBV10-1
CASSESETGNTGELFF
TGCGCCAGCAGTGAGTCTGAGACAGGGAACACCGGGGAGCTGTTTTTT
>.|TRBD1|TRBJ2-7|TRBV7-9
CASSNLRDRGFQWVPEQYF
TGTGCCAGCTCCAATTTGAGGGACAGGGGGTTCCAATGGGTCCCCGAGCAGTACTTC
>.|.|TRBJ2-1|TRBV5-4
CASSFRTGVYNEQFF
TGTGCCAGCAGCTTCCGTACGGGAGTCTACAATGAGCAGTTCTTC
>.|.|TRBJ1-5|TRBV6-5
CASSTDSYSNQPQHF
TGTGCCAGTTCGACAGATTCCTATAGCAATCAGCCCCAGCATTTT
>.|.|TRBJ1-5|TRBV19
CASSIGAGSDYQPQHF
TGTGCCAGTAGTATAGGGGCGGGCAGCGACTATCAGCCCCAGCATTTT
>.|TRBD2|TRBJ2-1|TRBV7-6
CASSLGLASSYNEQFF
TGTGCCAGCAGCTTAGGACTAGCAAGCTCCTACAATGAGCAGTTCTTC
>.|.|TRBJ1-1|TRBV6-8
CASFFFGQLMNTEAFF
TGTGCCAGCTTTTTTTTTGGACAGCTTATGAACACTGAAGCTTTCTTT
>few|TRBD1|TRBJ2-2|TRBV13
CASSLSGTASGELFF
TGTGCCAGCAGCTTATCCGGGACAGCCTCCGGGGAGCTGTTTTTT
>once|.|TRBJ1-5|TRBV5-4
CASTDQPQHF
TGTGCCAGCACCGATCAGCCCCAGCATTTT
>.|TRBD1|TRBJ2-1|TRBV11-2
CASSLMGQVYNEQFF
TGTGCCAGCAGCTTGATGGGACAGGTTTACAATGAGCAGTTCTTC
>.|.|TRBJ2-5|TRBV9
CASSPEETQYF
TGTGCCAGCAGCCCCGAGGAGACCCAGTACTTC
>.|.|TRBJ2-7|TRBV19
CASSPDRFSYEQYF
TGTGCCAGTAGTCCCGACAGGTTCTCCTACGAGCAGTACTTC
>.|TRBD1|TRBJ1-1|TRBV9
CASSAAGTALTEAFF
TGTGCCAGCAGCGCCGCAGGGACAGCACTCACTGAAGCTTTCTTT
>.|.|TRBJ2-3|TRBV24-1
CATSDYPVDTQYF
TGTGCCACCAGTGATTATCCAGTGGATACGCAGTATTTT
>.|TRBD1|TRBJ1-6|TRBV19
CASRGQGASPLHF
TGTGCCAGTAGGGGACAGGGAGCTTCACCCCTCCACTTT
>.|TRBD1|TRBJ2-6|TRBV30
CAWSAFERGQYGANVLTF
TGTGCCTGGAGTGCCTTCGAGAGGGGGCAATACGGGGCCAACGTCCTGACTTTC
>few|.|TRBJ1-2|TRBV9
CASSQNINYGYTF
TGTGCCAGCAGCCAAAACATAAACTATGGCTACACCTTC
>few|.|TRBJ1-4|TRBV5-1
CASSLAGAGTNEKLFF
TGCGCCAGCAGCTTGGCAGGGGCCGGAACTAATGAAAAACTGTTTTTT
>.|.|TRBJ2-4|TRBV14
CASSRLGEDKNIQYF
TGTGCCAGCAGCCGCCTCGGGGAGGACAAAAACATTCAGTACTTC